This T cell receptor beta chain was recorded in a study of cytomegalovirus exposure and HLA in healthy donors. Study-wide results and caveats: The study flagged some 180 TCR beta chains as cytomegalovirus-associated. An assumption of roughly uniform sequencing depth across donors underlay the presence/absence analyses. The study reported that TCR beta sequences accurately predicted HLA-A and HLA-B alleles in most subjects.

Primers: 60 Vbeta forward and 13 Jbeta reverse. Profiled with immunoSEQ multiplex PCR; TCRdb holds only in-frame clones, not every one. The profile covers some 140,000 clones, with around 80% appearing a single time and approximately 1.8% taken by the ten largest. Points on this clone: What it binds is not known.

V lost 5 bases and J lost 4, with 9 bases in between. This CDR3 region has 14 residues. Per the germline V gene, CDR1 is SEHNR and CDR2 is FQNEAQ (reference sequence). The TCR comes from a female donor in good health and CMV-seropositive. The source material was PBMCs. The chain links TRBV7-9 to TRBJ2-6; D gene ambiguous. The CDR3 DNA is TGTGCCAGCAGCGCACTCCTCGGGGCCAACGTCCTGACTTTC. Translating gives CASSALLGANVLTF.